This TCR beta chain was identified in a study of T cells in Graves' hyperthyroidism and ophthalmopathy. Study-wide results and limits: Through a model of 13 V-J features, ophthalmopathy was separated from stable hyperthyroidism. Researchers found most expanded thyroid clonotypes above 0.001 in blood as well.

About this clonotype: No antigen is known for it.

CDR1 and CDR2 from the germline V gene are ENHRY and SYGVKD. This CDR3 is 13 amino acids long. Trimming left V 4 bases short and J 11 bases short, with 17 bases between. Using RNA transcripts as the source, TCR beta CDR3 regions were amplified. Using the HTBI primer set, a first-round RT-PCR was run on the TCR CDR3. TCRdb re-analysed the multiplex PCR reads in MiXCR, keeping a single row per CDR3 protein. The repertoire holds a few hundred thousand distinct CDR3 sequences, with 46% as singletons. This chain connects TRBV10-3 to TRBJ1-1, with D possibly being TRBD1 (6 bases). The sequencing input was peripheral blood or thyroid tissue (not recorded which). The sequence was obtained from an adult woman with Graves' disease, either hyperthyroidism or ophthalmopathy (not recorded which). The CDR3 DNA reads TGTGCCATCAGTGTATCTACAGGGTATTACGCTTTCTTT. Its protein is CAISVSTGYYAFF.